This T cell receptor beta chain was recorded in a study of breast tumors, draining lymph nodes, adjacent tissues. TCRdb re-called the multiplex PCR reads with MiXCR, one entry per CDR3 protein. The table lists 150,000 to 200,000 distinct CDR3 sequences, around 33% of them singletons. Axillary draining lymph nodes of breast cancer patients supplied the node samples. The CDR3 totals 14 residues. Trimming cost V 0 bases and J 4 bases, with 10 bases left between them. CDR1 SGHRS and CDR2 YFSETQ come from the germline V gene. This clonotype was detected a few times. The chain joins TRBV5-1 to TRBJ1-1, with D tentatively TRBD1 (6 bases). The sample was axillary lymph node tissue. The TCR originated in a female donor with breast cancer. Some clones in this sample may be carry-over from other donors' samples. CDR3 sequence (DNA): TGCGCCAGCAGCTTGGGACGGGGGGCCACTGAAGCTTTCTTT. This translates into CASSLGRGATEAFF.